This T cell receptor beta chain derives from a study of blood T cell repertoires in COVID-19. In the study overall: From the United States, Italy and Spain came samples of acute and convalescent COVID-19. PBMCs, B-cell-depleted T cells, or T cells were the source of the cDNA or gDNA that made up the material.

Sequenced by immunoSEQ multiplex PCR; TCRdb stores in-frame clones only, minus some. The sample lists around 63,000 clones, about 90% occurring once. The V end was cut by 5 bases, the J end by 2 bases, with 9 bases between. Germline CDR1 and CDR2: LNHDA and SQIVND (reference sequence). The CDR3 sequence is 13 residues long. Material for sequencing was peripheral blood. The receptor was isolated from a woman of 80 years or more with active COVID-19. The chain employs TRBV19 and TRBJ1-2; D remains unclear. CDR3 in amino acids: CASSRDKNYGYTF. The CDR3 DNA reads as TGTGCCAGTAGTCGAGACAAAAACTATGGCTACACCTTC.